Presented here are 20 T cell receptor beta chains from one specimen sequenced in a study of CD8 T cells in ankylosing spondylitis. TCRdb passed the 5' RACE reads through MiXCR, listing each CDR3 protein once. The profile covers about 240,000 distinct CDR3 sequences, with roughly a tenth appearing a single time and less than 7.5% taken by the ten largest. Sequencing was carried out using blood, either unsorted or a sorted T cell fraction (not recorded which). These receptors all come from a male donor with ankylosing spondylitis or in good health (not recorded which).

At least ten counts were recorded for this clonotype. The chain uses TRBV20-1 and TRBJ2-3; TRBD2 matches at 11 bases. Germline-derived CDR1 and CDR2 are DFQATT and SNEGSKA (reference sequence). The CDR3 has 16 amino acids. The V and J ends lost 5 bases and 6 bases, in that order; junction bases with no gene match: 13. This CDR3 reads CSAPGTSGPRLDTQYF. CDR3 nucleotides: TGCAGTGCTCCCGGGACTAGCGGACCAAGATTGGATACGCAGTATTTT.

This clonotype was seen at least ten times. The chain is built from TRBV20-1 and TRBJ2-7; D uncertain. With 0 bases removed from V and 1 base from J, the gap between germline ends came to 16 bases. The length of the CDR3 is 16 residues. The germline CDR1 and CDR2 sequences are DFQATT and SNEGSKA (reference sequence). In DNA, the CDR3 is TGCAGTGCTAGAGATTCTGGAAGGGCAGATTCCTACGAGCAGTACTTC. It yields the protein CSARDSGRADSYEQYF.

This clonotype came up many times. The rearrangement joins TRBV20-1 to TRBJ2-5, with D tentatively TRBD1 (6 bases). This CDR3 comprises 13 residues. Germline V gives CDR1 DFQATT, CDR2 SNEGSKA (reference sequence). Trimming pared 6 bases from V and 2 bases from J, leaving 13 bases between. The CDR3 sequence: CSAKRTAQETQYF. The CDR3 DNA is TGCAGTGCAAAACGGACAGCTCAAGAGACCCAGTACTTC.

The sample holds many counts of this clonotype. The V and J genes are TRBV5-1 and TRBJ1-5; 7 bases map to TRBD1. Germline V gene lookup returns CDR1 SGHRS and CDR2 YFSETQ. Losses at the gene ends were 4 bases for V and 4 bases for J; bases not matched to a gene: 8. The CDR3 has 15 residues. The CDR3 region has the DNA TGCGCCAGCAGCATCGCGGGACAGCCGAATCAGCCCCAGCATTTT. Translation: CASSIAGQPNQPQHF.

This clonotype was counted many times. The chain joins TRBV10-3 to TRBJ2-3; D is possibly TRBD2 (6 bases). V shed 10 bases and J shed 0 bases, with 14 bases lying between them. Germline assignment: CDR1 ENHRY and CDR2 SYGVKD. This CDR3 region has 14 residues. CDR3 sequence: CATGRGVSTDTQYF. The CDR3 DNA sequence: TGTGCCACCGGTCGCGGGGTCAGCACAGATACGCAGTATTTT.

V is TRBV7-9 and J is TRBJ2-3, with 11 bases that match TRBD2. Germline CDR1 is SEHNR and CDR2 is FQNEAQ (reference sequence). J gave up 3 bases and V 7 bases, and 9 bases lay outside the gene matches. This CDR3 spans 16 amino acids. For the CDR3, the DNA is TGTGCCAGCATCGTCCTTAGCGGGAGGGTTACAGATACGCAGTATTTT. Protein: CASIVLSGRVTDTQYF.

This clonotype was detected ten times or more. The rearrangement uses TRBV10-3 and TRBJ2-5; D unclear. With 2 bases removed from V and 2 bases from J, the gap between germline ends came to 6 bases. Germline V lookup: CDR1 ENHRY, CDR2 SYGVKD. The CDR3 spans 13 residues. The CDR3 region is CAISETGQETQYF. Written as DNA, the CDR3 is TGTGCCATCAGTGAGACGGGTCAAGAGACCCAGTACTTC.

V is TRBV6-1 and J is TRBJ2-2; D is perhaps TRBD1 (6 bases). This CDR3 has 16 amino acids. Trimming removed 6 bases from V and 1 base from J, with 15 bases in between. Germline lookup yields CDR1 MNHNS and CDR2 SASEGT. The CDR3 region has the DNA TGTGCCAGCAGACCTCTCCCGGGACAGAACACCGGGGAGCTGTTTTTT. Its protein product is CASRPLPGQNTGELFF.

This clonotype was observed many times. The chain is built from TRBV15 and TRBJ1-2, with D perhaps TRBD1 (6 bases). CDR3 length: 16 amino acids. Germline assignment: CDR1 LNHNV and CDR2 YYDKDF (reference sequence). V gave up 0 bases and J gave up 6 bases, with 17 bases separating them. Written as DNA, the CDR3 is TGTGCCACCAGCAGAGACTTGTCTGCAGGGGAAAATGGCTACACCTTC. It encodes CATSRDLSAGENGYTF.

This clonotype has a count of ten or more. J is TRBJ2-7 and V is TRBV5-1; 9 nucleotides match TRBD1. This CDR3 region has 14 residues. Per germline, CDR1 SGHRS and CDR2 YFSETQ. The trim removed 6 bases at V and 2 bases at J, leaving 6 bases unmatched. Here the CDR3 DNA reads TGCGCCAGCACCCCGGGACAGGGCGCCTACGAGCAGTACTTC. Protein product: CASTPGQGAYEQYF.

The V and J genes are TRBV7-3 and TRBJ2-1; no firm D call. V dropped 0 bases and J dropped 9 bases, with 12 bases sitting between them. Germline assignment: CDR1 SGHTA and CDR2 FQGTGA. The CDR3 length is 14 residues. The CDR3 sequence: CASSLTGEGSEQFF. The CDR3 DNA reads as TGTGCCAGCAGCTTAACCGGAGAAGGTAGTGAGCAGTTCTTC.

In its sample, this clonotype was seen many times. V and J are TRBV29-1 and TRBJ1-1; D is uncertain. Germline V CDR1 and CDR2: SQVTM, ANQGSEA. This CDR3 has 12 residues. V dropped 6 bases and J dropped 0 bases, with 8 bases sitting between them. CDR3 nucleotides: TGCAGCGTCGGACGGATGAACACTGAAGCTTTCTTT. This translates into CSVGRMNTEAFF.

This clonotype came up many times. The chain couples TRBV25-1 to TRBJ2-1; tentatively, D is TRBD1 (5 bases). The CDR3 totals 14 residues. Germline assignment: CDR1 MGHDK and CDR2 SYGVNS. Trimming shortened V by 4 bases and J by 2 bases, and 9 bases separated the two germline ends. The CDR3 loop is CASSGKDTYNEQFF. DNA of the CDR3: TGTGCCAGCAGTGGAAAGGACACCTACAATGAGCAGTTCTTC.

V and J are TRBV5-1 and TRBJ2-5; TRBD2 matches 7 bases. Unmatched junction bases numbered 8, after V lost 4 bases and J lost 5 bases. Germline V lookup: CDR1 SGHRS, CDR2 YFSETQ. CDR3 length equals 14 residues. CDR3 sequence: CASSPQTSSETQYF. The CDR3 DNA is TGCGCCAGCAGCCCGCAGACTAGCTCGGAGACCCAGTACTTC.

This clonotype was seen a few times. The V call is TRBV5-1, the J call TRBJ2-7, with 7 bases aligning to TRBD1. The germline V gene has CDR1 SGHRS and CDR2 YFSETQ. V was clipped by 2 bases and J by 6 bases; unmatched bases: 11. The CDR3 loop spans 15 amino acids. In nucleotides, the CDR3 is TGCGCCAGCAGCTTTTCCCAGGGGGTAATAAGCGAGCAGTACTTC. Protein sequence: CASSFSQGVISEQYF.

This clonotype was detected ten times or more. The V and J genes are TRBV20-1 and TRBJ2-7, with 10 bases lining up with TRBD2. The CDR3 loop spans 14 amino acids. CDR1 is DFQATT, CDR2 SNEGSKA, per germline (reference sequence). J lost 4 bases, V lost 3 bases, and 6 bases had no gene match. Here the CDR3 DNA reads TGCAGTGCTAGGGATAAGACTAGCGGGTACGAGCAGTACTTC. It encodes CSARDKTSGYEQYF.

This clonotype was recorded at least ten times. The chain employs TRBV5-1 and TRBJ2-3; TRBD2 matches at 11 bases. CDR1 and CDR2 from the germline V gene are SGHRS and YFSETQ. The CDR3 has 16 amino acids. V shed 7 bases, J shed 1 base, and the junction held 8 bases outside the gene matches. CDR3 sequence: CASGTSGGPGTDTQYF. Here the CDR3 DNA reads TGCGCCAGCGGCACTAGCGGGGGCCCTGGCACAGATACGCAGTATTTT.

V usage is TRBV19 and J usage is TRBJ1-5; D is ambiguous. The CDR3 has 14 residues. The ends were cut back, 3 bases at V and 7 bases at J, with 13 bases in the middle. Germline V gene lookup returns CDR1 LNHDA and CDR2 SQIVND (reference sequence). Here the CDR3 DNA reads TGTGCCAGTAGTATTCAGCATCTTCGCCAGCCCCAGCATTTT. The encoded protein is CASSIQHLRQPQHF. The whole variable domain, filled in from reference TRBV19 and TRBJ1-5, reads DGGITQSPKYLFRKEGQNVTLSCEQNLNHDAMYWYRQDPGQGLRLIYYSQIVNDFQKGDIAEGYSVSREKKESFPLTVTSAQKNPTAFYLCASSIQHLRQPQHFGDGTRLSIL.

The sample holds many counts of this clonotype. V and J are TRBV6-1 and TRBJ1-6; a possible D gene is TRBD1 (5 bases). The V end lost 4 bases, the J end lost 7 bases, and 11 bases lay between the germline ends. The CDR3 extends over 14 amino acids. The V gene's germline CDR1 is MNHNS and CDR2 SASEGT. In nucleotides, the CDR3 is TGTGCCAGCAGTGCGGGACTCAGCAATTCACCCCTCCACTTT. Translated: CASSAGLSNSPLHF.

The sample holds many counts of this clonotype. V and J are TRBV4-2 and TRBJ2-7; D is undetermined. Trimming took off 0 bases at V and 2 bases at J, with 11 bases between the two ends. This CDR3 comprises 15 residues. Germline assignment: CDR1 LGHNA and CDR2 YNFKEQ. The CDR3 sequence: CASSQDVGTPYEQYF. DNA for the CDR3: TGTGCCAGCAGCCAAGATGTGGGAACTCCCTACGAGCAGTACTTC.